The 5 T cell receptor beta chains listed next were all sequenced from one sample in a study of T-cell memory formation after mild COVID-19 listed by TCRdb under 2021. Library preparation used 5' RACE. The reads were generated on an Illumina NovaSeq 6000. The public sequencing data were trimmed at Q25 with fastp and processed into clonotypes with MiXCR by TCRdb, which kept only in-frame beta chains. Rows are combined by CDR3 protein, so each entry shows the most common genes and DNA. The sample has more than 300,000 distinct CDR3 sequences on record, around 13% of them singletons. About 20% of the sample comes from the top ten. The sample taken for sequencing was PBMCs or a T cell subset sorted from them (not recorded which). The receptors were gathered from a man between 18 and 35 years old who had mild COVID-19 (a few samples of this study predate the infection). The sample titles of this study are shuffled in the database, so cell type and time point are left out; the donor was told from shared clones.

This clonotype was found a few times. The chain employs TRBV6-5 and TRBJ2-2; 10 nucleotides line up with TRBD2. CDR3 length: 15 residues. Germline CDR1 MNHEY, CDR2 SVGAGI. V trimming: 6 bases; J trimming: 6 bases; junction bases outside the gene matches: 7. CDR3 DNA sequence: TGTGCCAGCAGCGAAGCGGGGGGGCTCGCCGGGGAGCTGTTTTTT. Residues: CASSEAGGLAGELFF.

The CDR3 region has the DNA TGTGCCAGCAGTTACTCGTCGAAGACCCAGTACTTC. Its protein product is CASSYSSKTQYF. The gene calls are TRBV6-2 or TRBV6-3 and TRBJ2-5, with D unclear. V was shortened by 0 bases and J by 6 bases, with 5 bases between the two germline ends. The CDR3 loop spans 12 amino acids. The V gene's germline CDR1 is MNHEY and CDR2 SVGEGT.

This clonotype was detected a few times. The CDR3 DNA reads TGTGCCAGCAGCCAGGGAGCATTGGGCTGGTACAATGAGCAGTTCTTC. Its translation is CASSQGALGWYNEQFF. V is TRBV5-6 and J is TRBJ2-1, with D perhaps being TRBD1 or TRBD2 (5 bases each). The V gene lost 4 bases and the J gene lost 4 bases, with 18 bases spanning the gap. The CDR3 spans 16 residues. Per the germline V gene, CDR1 is SGHDT and CDR2 is YYEEEE.

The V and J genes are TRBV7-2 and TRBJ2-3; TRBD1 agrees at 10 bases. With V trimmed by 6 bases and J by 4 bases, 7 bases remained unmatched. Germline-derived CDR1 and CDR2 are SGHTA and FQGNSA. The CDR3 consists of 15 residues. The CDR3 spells CASRFRQGASDTQYF. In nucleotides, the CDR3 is TGTGCCAGCAGATTCCGACAGGGGGCGTCAGATACGCAGTATTTT.

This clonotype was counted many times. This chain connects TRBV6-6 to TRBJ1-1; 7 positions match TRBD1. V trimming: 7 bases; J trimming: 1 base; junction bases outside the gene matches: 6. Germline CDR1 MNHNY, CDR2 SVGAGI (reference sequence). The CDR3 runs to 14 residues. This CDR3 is CASTGGQANTEAFF. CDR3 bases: TGTGCCAGCACCGGTGGACAGGCGAACACTGAAGCTTTCTTT.